This T cell receptor beta chain comes out of a study of blood T cell repertoires in COVID-19. Trimming removed 0 bases from V and 2 bases from J, with 9 bases in between. CDR3 length: 15 amino acids. Germline V lookup: CDR1 SGDLS, CDR2 YYNGEE. All enrollees were about 18 to 89 years old and from 20 to 30 US areas. Participants reported their clinical history, and cohort assignment relied on those reports. Before being deemed recovered, Cohort 3 donors had two negative PCRs, clearance, or symptom resolution. Profiling relied on immunoSEQ multiplex PCR, and the TCRdb table lists in-frame clones only, not all of them. The sample holds roughly 150,000 clones, 86% seen once.

This TCR was sampled from a man in his fifties who had recovered from COVID-19. The rearrangement uses TRBV9 and TRBJ1-5; possible D gene TRBD1, 5 bases. Sequenced sample: PBMCs or T cells enriched from blood (not recorded which). CDR3 in DNA: TGTGCCAGCAGCGTAGGGGGGGTCGGCAATCAGCCCCAGCATTTT. This codes for CASSVGGVGNQPQHF.